What follows are 14 T cell receptor beta chains derived from one specimen sequenced in a study of vaccination effects on CD4 cells after COVID-19. Sequenced by immunoSEQ multiplex PCR; TCRdb stores in-frame clones only, minus some. The sample gives more than 20,000 clones, 69% of which show up once; roughly 18% is in the top ten. These TCRs are of unknown antigen specificity. Sequencing was preceded by expansion of antigen-specific CD4+ T cells with viral peptide pools in the ViraFEST assay. With more than 9 days of culture completed, CD4+ T cells were isolated. According to PCR results, the person was infected with SARS-CoV-2 between March and December 2020. Sample: CD4+ T cells from PBMCs cultured with SARS-CoV-2 spike peptides, taken before COVID-19 vaccination. These receptors originate from a human donor who had a prior SARS-CoV-2 infection.

V gene TRBV7-9 combines with J gene TRBJ2-3, with TRBD2 matching over 13 bases. There are 16 residues in the CDR3. The V and J ends lost 4 bases and 8 bases, in that order; junction bases with no gene match: 9. The germline V gene has CDR1 SEHNR and CDR2 FQNEAQ (reference sequence). CDR3 sequence reads: CASSSLLAGGPGTQYF. CDR3 nucleotide sequence: TGTGCCAGCAGCTCACTACTAGCGGGAGGGCCGGGTACGCAGTATTTT.

This clone appeared once. The rearrangement links TRBV27 to TRBJ2-1; TRBD2 agrees at 13 bases. Looked up from germline, CDR1 is MNHEY and CDR2 is SMNVEV (reference sequence). The CDR3 spans 17 residues. Trimming at V came to 5 bases and at J to 6 bases, leaving 10 bases not matched to a gene. The CDR3 DNA reads as TGTGCCAGCAGTCCTCGCGGACTAGCGGGAGTGGCCAATGAGCAGTTCTTC. Encoded protein: CASSPRGLAGVANEQFF.

CDR3 residues: CATSRDKGWDEKLFF. CDR3 bases: TGTGCCACCAGCAGAGATAAAGGATGGGATGAAAAACTGTTTTTT. V gene TRBV15 combines with J gene TRBJ1-4, with D hard to call. V lost 0 bases to trimming and J lost 6 bases, with 11 bases between them. The CDR3 loop spans 15 amino acids. The germline gives CDR1 LNHNV, CDR2 YYDKDF (reference sequence). Full variable domain (outside the CDR3, taken from reference TRBV15 and TRBJ1-4): DAMVIQNPRYQVTQFGKPVTLSCSQTLNHNVMYWYQQKSSQAPKLLFHYYDKDFNNEADTPDNFQSRRPNTSFCFLDIRSPGLGDTAMYLCATSRDKGWDEKLFFGSGTQLSVL.

There are a few counts of this clone. The gene calls are TRBV7-8 and TRBJ2-7; TRBD1 is a possible D gene (6 bases). The CDR3 has 14 amino acids. Germline assignment: CDR1 SGHVS and CDR2 FQNEAQ. The V and J ends lost 1 base and 1 base respectively, with 8 bases between them. The CDR3 here is CASSLVGQSYEQYF. DNA of the CDR3: TGTGCCAGCAGCTTAGTCGGACAGTCCTACGAGCAGTACTTC.

This clone has only a few counts. The chain employs TRBV7-2 and TRBJ2-1, with no clear D. Deletions cut 5 bases from V and 1 base from J, with 12 bases between. The length of the CDR3 is 15 residues. The V gene's germline CDR1 is SGHTA and CDR2 FQGNSA. CDR3 bases: TGTGCCAGCAGCCTTGCTGCAGTATCCTACAATGAGCAGTTCTTC. This encodes CASSLAAVSYNEQFF.

About this clone itself: The germline gene is not matched at one end of the junction; a read error may be the cause. The V and J genes are TRBV7-2 and TRBJ2-4, with TRBD2 as a possible D gene (6 bases). This CDR3 is built from 14 residues. CDR1 is SGHTA, CDR2 FQGNSA, per germline. The CDR3 coding sequence is TGTGCCAGCAGCTTCGCACCGGGGGAGCGTCCGACGGACTTC. Protein: CASSFAPGERPTDF.

This clone was picked up one time. The chain employs TRBV10-3 and TRBJ2-5; TRBD1 agrees at 7 bases. The CDR3 has 15 amino acids. CDR1 is ENHRY, CDR2 SYGVKD, per germline. Trimming cost V 3 bases and J 5 bases; bases outside gene matches: 9. The CDR3 coding sequence is TGTGCCATCAGTGAACTACAACAGGGGACGGAGACCCAGTACTTC. Its protein is CAISELQQGTETQYF.

The V and J genes are TRBV12-2 and TRBJ1-1; the table's D call, TRBD1, has no DNA check behind it. TRBV12-2 is a pseudogene. The CDR3 contains 17 residues. This CDR3 is CASRLVIRTGMNTEAFF. CDR3 nucleotides: TGTGCAAGTCGCTTAGTAATTCGGACAGGGATGAACACTGAAGCTTTCTTT.

There are a few counts of this clone. The rearrangement joins TRBV6-1 to TRBJ1-2; D not resolved. Germline V lookup: CDR1 MNHNS, CDR2 SASEGT. This CDR3 is built from 13 residues. Trimming pared 2 bases from V and 3 bases from J, leaving 7 bases between. The CDR3 reads CASSEQVDYGYTF. The CDR3 coding sequence is TGTGCCAGCAGTGAACAGGTGGACTATGGCTACACCTTC.

The chain employs TRBV2 and TRBJ2-1; D might be TRBD1 (6 bases). V was cut by 5 bases and J by 1 base, with 12 bases left in between. CDR1 is SNHLY, CDR2 FYNNEI, per germline. The CDR3 loop spans 15 amino acids. The CDR3 loop reads CASSKQGYSYNEQFF. The CDR3 DNA sequence: TGTGCCAGCAGTAAACAGGGCTATTCCTACAATGAGCAGTTCTTC. Looking up the rest from reference TRBV2 and TRBJ2-1 gives the full variable domain: EPEVTQTPSHQVTQMGQEVILRCVPISNHLYFYWYRQILGQKVEFLVSFYNNEISEKSEIFDDQFSVERPDGSNFTLKIRSTKLEDSAMYFCASSKQGYSYNEQFFGPGTRLTVL.

This clone appeared a single time. The CDR3 nucleotides read TGTGCCAGCAGTGACGGAAACACAGATACGCAGTATTTT. It translates to CASSDGNTDTQYF. The chain employs TRBV6-4 and TRBJ2-3, with no clear D. CDR3 size: 13 residues. Per the germline V gene, CDR1 is MRHNA and CDR2 is SNTAGT. Trimming stripped 2 bases from V and 2 bases from J, with 5 bases between.

The CDR3 spells CASIQNTEAFF. In nucleotides, the CDR3 is TGTGCCAGCATCCAGAACACTGAAGCTTTCTTT. This chain joins TRBV2 and TRBJ1-1, with D unresolved. The CDR3 is 11 amino acids. Germline lookup yields CDR1 SNHLY and CDR2 FYNNEI. V lost 7 bases and J lost 1, with 4 bases in between. The full variable domain, rest sourced from reference TRBV2 and TRBJ1-1, is EPEVTQTPSHQVTQMGQEVILRCVPISNHLYFYWYRQILGQKVEFLVSFYNNEISEKSEIFDDQFSVERPDGSNFTLKIRSTKLEDSAMYFCASIQNTEAFFGQGTRLTVV.

The table lists this clone with a few counts. The chain combines TRBV11-3 with TRBJ2-7; D is uncertain. This CDR3 spans 16 amino acids. Germline V gene sequence: CDR1 SGHNT, CDR2 YENEEA. The ends were cut back, 0 bases at V and 5 bases at J, with 17 bases in the middle. Written as DNA, the CDR3 is TGTGCCAGCAGCTTAGATAAGCGAGGAGCCACGCACGAGCAGTACTTC. Its protein is CASSLDKRGATHEQYF.

The chain employs TRBV27 and TRBJ2-5, with TRBD1 as a possible D gene (5 bases). This CDR3 spans 12 amino acids. Per the germline V gene, CDR1 is MNHEY and CDR2 is SMNVEV (reference sequence). Between the trimmed V and J ends, which lost 6 bases and 5 bases, there was a span of 10 bases. The CDR3 is CASRGVGETQYF. CDR3 nucleotide sequence: TGTGCCAGCAGAGGGGTTGGCGAGACCCAGTACTTC.